This TCR beta chain was retrieved from a study of T-cell reconstitution after alpha-beta-depleted transplantation in children. General observations from the study: Several hundred expanded graft clones reportedly supplied alpha-beta T cells about two months after transplant.

The sample holds a few counts of this clonotype. Its antigen is still unknown. Library preparation (for TCRbeta) was performed with unique molecular identifiers. TCRdb redid the calling of the PCR reads with MiXCR, one entry per CDR3 protein. The sample holds about 440,000 distinct CDR3 sequences; over 40% are singletons and the top ten take 25% to 30%. CDR3 size: 16 residues. Per germline, CDR1 SGHRS and CDR2 YFSETQ. V was clipped by 3 bases and J by 4 bases, with 19 bases between them. The J gene is TRBJ1-2, the V gene TRBV5-1, with D perhaps TRBD1 (5 bases). This receptor was identified in a girl under 10 years old with aplastic anemia, due to receive a stem cell transplant. The starting material was PBMCs, obtained before TCRalphabeta/CD19-depleted stem cell transplant. The CDR3 reads CASSSEARAIIYGYTF. The CDR3 DNA reads as TGCGCCAGCAGCTCCGAGGCCAGGGCAATTATCTATGGCTACACCTTC.